Each of the 17 T cell receptor beta chains below was sequenced from the same sample in a study of T cell changes during pregnancy in multiple sclerosis. The method was immunoSEQ multiplex PCR; TCRdb's version includes in-frame clones alone and lacks a portion of them. This table has about 98,000 clones, 92% appearing once. The specimen was peripheral blood, collected after pregnancy. These receptors originate from a female donor in good health, enrolled as a control in a pregnancy study.

The chain links TRBV18 to TRBJ1-1, with a tentative D call TRBD1 (5 bases). The CDR3 is 15 residues long. Germline V gene lookup returns CDR1 KGHSH and CDR2 LQKENI. V dropped 0 bases and J dropped 1 base, with 9 bases sitting between them. CDR3 coding DNA: TGTGCCAGCTCACCACCGGGGGGAGCGAACACTGAAGCTTTCTTT. Protein: CASSPPGGANTEAFF. The variable domain in full, with the rest retrieved from reference TRBV18 and TRBJ1-1, is NAGVMQNPRHLVRRRGQEARLRCSPMKGHSHVYWYRQLPEEGLKFMVYLQKENIIDESGMPKERFSAEFPKEGPSILRIQQVVRGDSAAYFCASSPPGGANTEAFFGQGTRLTVV.

The chain couples TRBV13 to TRBJ2-7; 9 bases fit TRBD1. The CDR3 extends over 14 amino acids. With 3 bases clipped from V and 6 bases from J, the junction kept 6 bases outside the gene matches. Germline V gene lookup returns CDR1 PRHDT and CDR2 FYEKMQ (reference sequence). CDR3 in amino acids: CASSFGQGSAEQYF. The CDR3 region has the DNA TGTGCCAGCAGCTTCGGACAGGGGTCCGCCGAGCAGTACTTC. Variable domain in full (rest from reference TRBV13 and TRBJ2-7): AAGVIQSPRHLIKEKRETATLKCYPIPRHDTVYWYQQGPGQDPQFLISFYEKMQSDKGSIPDRFSAQQFSDYHSELNMSSLELGDSALYFCASSFGQGSAEQYFGPGTRLTVT.

This rearrangement joins TRBV4-2 to TRBJ2-1, with D possibly matching TRBD2 (6 bases). Germline CDR1 and CDR2: LGHNA and YNFKEQ. V was clipped by 0 bases and J by 4 bases, with 16 bases between them. The CDR3 has 17 amino acids. The CDR3 sequence is CASSQDPDGRGYNEQFF. In DNA, the CDR3 is TGTGCCAGCAGCCAAGATCCGGACGGGAGAGGGTACAATGAGCAGTTCTTC.

This rearrangement joins TRBV30 to TRBJ1-3; 7 bases are shared with TRBD1. CDR3 size: 14 residues. Germline V gives CDR1 GTSNPN, CDR2 SVGIG (reference sequence). V shed 2 bases, J shed 2 bases, and the junction held 3 bases outside the gene matches. CDR3 sequence reads: CAWSPRGTGNTIYF. The CDR3 DNA reads as TGTGCCTGGAGTCCCAGGGGGACTGGAAACACCATATATTTT.

The chain carries TRBV19 and TRBJ1-5; 8 bases are shared with TRBD1. Germline values: CDR1 LNHDA, CDR2 SQIVND (reference sequence). This CDR3 has 12 amino acids. The ends lost 9 bases at V and 7 bases at J; junction bases unmatched: 5. The DNA for the CDR3 is TGTGCCAGCCGACAGGGGTGGCAGCCCCAGCATTTT. It specifies CASRQGWQPQHF.

This clone has just one count. The chain is built from TRBV28 and TRBJ1-5, with TRBD1 as a possible D gene (6 bases). The CDR3 sequence is 12 residues long. Trimming shortened V by 6 bases and J by 6 bases, and 9 bases separated the two germline ends. Germline lookup yields CDR1 MDHEN and CDR2 SYDVKM. The DNA for the CDR3 is TGTGCCAGCAGGACAGGAGGTCAGCCCCAGCATTTT. It codes for CASRTGGQPQHF.

The genes are TRBV19 and TRBJ2-3, with 8 bases lining up with TRBD2. Germline lookup yields CDR1 LNHDA and CDR2 SQIVND (reference sequence). Trimming cost V 6 bases and J 0 bases; bases outside gene matches: 5. CDR3 length: 15 amino acids. The CDR3 reads CASREAGGSTDTQYF. For the CDR3, the DNA is TGTGCCAGTAGGGAGGCGGGGGGTAGCACAGATACGCAGTATTTT.

The rearrangement uses TRBV27 and TRBJ2-2; possibly TRBD2 for D (5 bases). This CDR3 has 14 residues. Germline assignment: CDR1 MNHEY and CDR2 SMNVEV (reference sequence). The ends were cut back, 7 bases at V and 7 bases at J, with 16 bases in the middle. The CDR3 loop reads CASTSSDYRGELFF. In DNA, the CDR3 is TGTGCCAGCACCAGTAGCGACTATCGCGGGGAGCTGTTTTTT.

This clone was counted a few times. V is TRBV12-5 and J is TRBJ1-1, with 10 bases aligning to TRBD1. CDR1 is LGHNT, CDR2 FRNRAP, per germline. The CDR3 sequence is 13 residues long. J gave up 7 bases and V 5 bases, and 4 bases lay outside the gene matches. This CDR3 is CASGRTGGYEAFF. The CDR3 DNA reads TGTGCTAGTGGTCGGACAGGGGGGTATGAAGCTTTCTTT.

This sequence joins TRBV6-5 and TRBJ1-2; tentatively, D is TRBD1 (5 bases). In germline, CDR1 is MNHEY, CDR2 SVGAGI. V lost 7 bases to trimming and J lost 4 bases, with 19 bases between them. The CDR3 is 15 residues long. The CDR3 region is CASTPGGDVSYGYTF. CDR3 bases: TGTGCCAGCACTCCGGGGGGGGATGTTAGCTATGGCTACACCTTC.

This chain connects TRBV7-3 to TRBJ1-2, with a tentative D call TRBD1 (6 bases). The V end lost 0 bases, the J end lost 6 bases, and 11 bases lay between the germline ends. Germline V gives CDR1 SGHTA, CDR2 FQGTGA. The CDR3 runs to 14 residues. CDR3 loop: CASSLTPGEHGYTF. In nucleotides, the CDR3 is TGTGCCAGCAGCTTAACCCCAGGGGAACATGGCTACACCTTC. The whole variable domain, filled in from reference TRBV7-3 and TRBJ1-2, reads GAGVSQTPSNKVTEKGKYVELRCDPISGHTALYWYRQSLGQGPEFLIYFQGTGAADDSGLPNDRFFAVRPEGSVSTLKIQRTERGDSAVYLCASSLTPGEHGYTFGSGTRLTVV.

V is TRBV5-1 and J is TRBJ2-1; D is perhaps TRBD1 (6 bases). V was shortened by 8 bases and J by 9 bases, with 24 bases between the two germline ends. This CDR3 spans 15 amino acids. Germline CDR1 and CDR2: SGHRS and YFSETQ. This CDR3 is CARGVTGTFMAEQFF. The CDR3 coding sequence is TGCGCCAGGGGGGTTACCGGGACATTCATGGCTGAGCAGTTCTTC.

The V gene is TRBV19, the J gene TRBJ1-1; D gene unclear. The V end lost 3 bases, the J end lost 4 bases, and 18 bases lay between the germline ends. CDR1 LNHDA and CDR2 SQIVND come from the germline V gene (reference sequence). This CDR3 is 16 amino acids long. As DNA, the CDR3 is TGTGCCAGTAGTATTATCGGGAGTGACTGGGTCACTGAAGCTTTCTTT. Encoded protein: CASSIIGSDWVTEAFF.

The CDR3 coding sequence is TGTGCCAGCAGTGAACGTCAGATCCAAGAGACCCAGTACTTC. Its protein product is CASSERQIQETQYF. The chain uses TRBV6-1 and TRBJ2-5, with D uncertain. The V end was cut by 2 bases, the J end by 1 base, with 8 bases between. CDR1 and CDR2 (germline): MNHNS, SASEGT. This CDR3 region has 14 residues.

This clone occurred a few times. The V call is TRBV27, the J call TRBJ1-2; tentatively, D is TRBD1 (5 bases). The V end lost 6 bases, the J end lost 3 bases, and 11 bases lay between the germline ends. The CDR3 sequence is 13 residues long. Germline loops: CDR1 MNHEY, CDR2 SMNVEV (reference sequence). The CDR3 loop reads CASRISGYYGYTF. CDR3 DNA: TGTGCCAGCAGAATCTCAGGGTACTATGGCTACACCTTC.

This chain connects TRBV7-9 to TRBJ2-7, with a possible D match to TRBD2 (5 bases). The germline V and J ends were trimmed by 2 bases and 4 bases, with 9 bases remaining between them. Germline V lookup: CDR1 SEHNR, CDR2 FQNEAQ (reference sequence). This CDR3 comprises 13 residues. CDR3 sequence reads: CASSLTGTYEQYF. In DNA, the CDR3 is TGTGCCAGCAGCTTAACGGGAACTTACGAGCAGTACTTC.

The chain carries TRBV16 and TRBJ2-5; tentatively, D is TRBD1 (6 bases). V lost 3 bases and J lost 5, with 7 bases in between. Per germline, CDR1 KGHSY and CDR2 FQNENV. The CDR3 loop spans 12 amino acids. As DNA, the CDR3 is TGTGCCAGCAGCCAGGGGGCGGAGACCCAGTACTTC. It translates to CASSQGAETQYF.